This T cell receptor beta chain was found in a study of CXCR3-negative and CXCR3-positive naive CD8 T cells. Study-wide results and caveats: The study inferred TCR strength from TRB CDR3 properties and found comparable surface CD5 between naive subsets. Unlike memory cells, which differed, naive CXCR3-negative and CXCR3-positive cells had similar TRBV-TRBJ usage.

As to this clonotype: The antigen remains unidentified.

The CDR3 has 12 amino acids. UMI-labeled TRB cDNA libraries were prepared by 5' RACE. Each CDR3 protein gets one entry in TCRdb, which reprocessed the 5' RACE reads and gives no DNA. Here the sample table reports about 40,000 distinct CDR3 sequences. The chain links TRBV12-3 or TRBV12-4 to TRBJ2-5. The receptor was derived from a human donor in good health. Some clones in this sample may be carry-over from other donors' samples. Sequenced input: memory CD8+ T cells from blood. This CDR3 is CASSSGQETQYF.